Below, 32 T cell receptor beta chains from the same sample are listed, as sequenced in a study of T cells after yellow fever vaccination. TCRdb ran MiXCR on the 5' RACE reads and lists one entry per CDR3 protein. The sample lists about 340,000 distinct CDR3 sequences, roughly an eighth occurring once. The source was CD4+ T cells sorted from PBMCs, collected 15 days after the yellow fever booster vaccination. The receptors shown here come from a man between 18 and 29 years old who received the YFV17D yellow fever vaccine.

Only a few counts were recorded for this clonotype. The gene calls are TRBV20-1 and TRBJ2-3; D is perhaps TRBD1 or TRBD2 (7 bases each). Trimming removed 6 bases from V and 5 bases from J, with 15 bases in between. This CDR3 spans 13 amino acids. Germline loops: CDR1 DFQATT, CDR2 SNEGSKA (reference sequence). CDR3 residues: CSARGRGGDTQYF. CDR3 DNA sequence: TGCAGTGCCAGGGGCAGGGGGGGAGATACGCAGTATTTT.

The chain employs TRBV6-1 and TRBJ2-1; D is uncertain. Germline V gene lookup returns CDR1 MNHNS and CDR2 SASEGT. The CDR3 is 14 amino acids. Trimming stripped 5 bases from V and 7 bases from J, with 15 bases between. Here the CDR3 reads CASSFFFTVNEQFF. In DNA form, the CDR3 reads TGTGCCAGCAGTTTCTTCTTTACCGTAAATGAGCAGTTCTTC.

The CDR3 is CASSLGDNSGANVLTF. The CDR3 DNA is TGCGCCAGCAGCTTGGGGGATAACTCTGGGGCCAACGTCCTGACTTTC. The chain couples TRBV5-1 to TRBJ2-6; D is ambiguous. The CDR3 runs 16 residues. Looked up from germline, CDR1 is SGHRS and CDR2 is YFSETQ. V gave up 0 bases and J gave up 0 bases, with 7 bases separating them.

This clonotype was counted many times. The chain links TRBV4-1 to TRBJ2-2; 7 bases map to TRBD2. Unmatched junction bases numbered 6, after V lost 1 base and J lost 7 bases. This CDR3 spans 15 amino acids. The germline CDR1 and CDR2 sequences are MGHRA and YSYEKL. The CDR3 DNA reads as TGCGCCAGCAGCCAAGCAAGCGGGGTTGACGGGGAGCTGTTTTTT. This codes for CASSQASGVDGELFF.

The V and J genes are TRBV28 and TRBJ1-5; 8 bases agree with TRBD1. Per germline, CDR1 MDHEN and CDR2 SYDVKM. Trimming removed 1 base from V and 4 bases from J; junction bases left unmatched: 9. This CDR3 region has 17 residues. The CDR3 bases are TGTGCCAGCAGTTTATTGGTACAGGGGGGAGGTAATCAGCCCCAGCATTTT. Its protein is CASSLLVQGGGNQPQHF.

This clonotype was seen only a few times. The chain links TRBV7-6 to TRBJ2-3; the D gene is possibly TRBD2 (6 bases). V was clipped by 1 base and J by 1 base, with 12 bases between them. Per the germline V gene, CDR1 is SGHVS and CDR2 is FNYEAQ. This CDR3 has 16 residues. CDR3 sequence reads: CASSLVLGGGTDTQYF. CDR3 nucleotides: TGTGCCAGCAGCTTAGTTCTCGGGGGAGGCACAGATACGCAGTATTTT.

The genes are TRBV12-3 or TRBV12-4 and TRBJ2-3; D uncertain. CDR3 length: 16 amino acids. Trimming shortened V by 1 base and J by 2 bases, and 13 bases separated the two germline ends. This CDR3 is CASSLVLGEVTDTQYF. As DNA, the CDR3 is TGTGCCAGCAGTTTAGTTCTTGGGGAAGTCACAGATACGCAGTATTTT.

The gene calls are TRBV5-6 and TRBJ1-2, with D possibly TRBD1 on 5 matching bases. The V gene's germline CDR1 is SGHDT and CDR2 YYEEEE. Trimming took 6 bases from V and 3 from J, leaving 15 bases between them. This CDR3 is 14 amino acids long. CDR3 protein: CASIRDGGYYGYTF. The CDR3 nucleotides read TGTGCCAGCATCAGGGACGGGGGATACTATGGCTACACCTTC. Full variable domain (remainder filled in from reference TRBV5-6 and TRBJ1-2): DAGVTQSPTHLIKTRGQQVTLRCSPKSGHDTVSWYQQALGQGPQFIFQYYEEEERQRGNFPDRFSGHQFPNYSSELNVNALLLGDSALYLCASIRDGGYYGYTFGSGTRLTVV.

The chain couples TRBV7-9 to TRBJ2-1; D not certain. Germline loops: CDR1 SEHNR, CDR2 FQNEAQ (reference sequence). The CDR3 is 12 residues long. Trimming removed 5 bases at V and 9 bases at J, with 11 bases between. The CDR3 bases are TGTGCCAGCAGCCCGCCATATGGTGAGCAGTTCTTC. Translation: CASSPPYGEQFF.

This clonotype was detected ten times or more. The chain uses TRBV7-2 and TRBJ1-2, with D possibly TRBD1 on 6 matching bases. V shed 3 bases and J shed 6 bases, with 8 bases lying between them. Germline CDR1 SGHTA, CDR2 FQGNSA. The CDR3 length is 12 residues. In DNA, the CDR3 is TGTGCCAGCAGCTTGTACAGGGATGGCTACACCTTC. This codes for CASSLYRDGYTF.

This clonotype was seen ten or more times. The J gene is TRBJ1-5, the V gene TRBV4-3; tentatively, D is TRBD1 (5 bases). Trimming took off 0 bases at V and 2 bases at J, with 5 bases between the two ends. Germline V gives CDR1 LGHNA, CDR2 YSLEER. This CDR3 region has 14 residues. Here the CDR3 reads CASSQDRGNQPQHF. CDR3 bases: TGCGCCAGCAGCCAAGACAGGGGCAATCAGCCCCAGCATTTT.

This clonotype was picked up a small number of times. The rearrangement links TRBV7-2 to TRBJ2-4; TRBD2 agrees at 9 bases. V lost 2 bases to trimming and J lost 7 bases; unmatched junction nucleotides: 0. Germline CDR1 is SGHTA and CDR2 is FQGNSA. The CDR3 has 13 amino acids. CDR3 loop: CASSLTSGNIQYF. CDR3 DNA sequence: TGTGCCAGCAGCTTAACTAGCGGGAACATTCAGTACTTC.

The chain employs TRBV3-1 and TRBJ1-1; D ambiguous. Germline loops: CDR1 LGHDT, CDR2 YNNKEL (reference sequence). Trimming shortened V by 3 bases and J by 4 bases, and 9 bases separated the two germline ends. This CDR3 region has 13 residues. In DNA, the CDR3 is TGTGCCAGCAGCCAGGGCGAGGGCACTGAAGCTTTCTTT. It is translated as CASSQGEGTEAFF. Looking up the rest from reference TRBV3-1 and TRBJ1-1 gives the full variable domain: DTAVSQTPKYLVTQMGNDKSIKCEQNLGHDTMYWYKQDSKKFLKIMFSYNNKELIINETVPNRFSPKSPDKAHLNLHINSLELGDSAVYFCASSQGEGTEAFFGQGTRLTVV.

This clonotype was picked up a small number of times. This chain joins TRBV20-1 and TRBJ1-5; perhaps TRBD1 as D (5 bases). This CDR3 comprises 15 residues. The V gene lost 3 bases and the J gene lost 0 bases, with 12 bases spanning the gap. Germline loops: CDR1 DFQATT, CDR2 SNEGSKA (reference sequence). DNA of the CDR3: TGCAGTGCTAGCCTACAGGATAATAGCAATCAGCCCCAGCATTTT. It specifies CSASLQDNSNQPQHF.

In this sample, this clonotype turned up many times. The rearrangement joins TRBV4-3 to TRBJ2-2, with TRBD1 identical over 7 bases. The ends lost 0 bases at V and 8 bases at J; junction bases unmatched: 12. Germline V CDR1 and CDR2: LGHNA, YSLEER. This CDR3 region has 17 residues. DNA for the CDR3: TGCGCCAGCAGCCAAGATCGACAGGGATACACCGGTGGGGAGCTGTTTTTT. This encodes CASSQDRQGYTGGELFF.

This clonotype has more than one count but fewer than ten. V and J are TRBV12-3 or TRBV12-4 and TRBJ2-5; 10 bases match TRBD2. The V and J ends lost 5 bases and 4 bases, in that order; junction bases with no gene match: 4. This CDR3 has 14 residues. CDR3 loop: CASSRAGGTETQYF. CDR3 coding DNA: TGTGCCAGCAGTAGAGCGGGGGGGACAGAGACCCAGTACTTC.

The sample holds a few counts of this clonotype. V and J are TRBV6-5 and TRBJ1-5; 9 nucleotides align to TRBD1. Trimming took 5 bases from V and 7 from J; bases not matched to a gene: 6. CDR3 length: 14 residues. Germline values: CDR1 MNHEY, CDR2 SVGAGI. This CDR3 reads CASSARQGVQPQHF. The CDR3 DNA sequence: TGTGCCAGCAGTGCCCGACAGGGGGTACAGCCCCAGCATTTT.

This sequence joins TRBV20-1 and TRBJ2-3; 7 bases agree with TRBD2. CDR3 length equals 17 residues. V lost 1 base, J lost 4 bases, and 14 bases stayed unmatched. Germline values: CDR1 DFQATT, CDR2 SNEGSKA (reference sequence). CDR3 sequence reads: CSARGPPGSGVADTQYF. The CDR3 nucleotides read TGCAGTGCTAGAGGCCCCCCAGGGAGCGGGGTGGCAGATACGCAGTATTTT.

This clonotype was detected only a few times. The chain links TRBV7-2 to TRBJ2-3, with D possibly TRBD1 on 6 matching bases. The CDR3 is 14 amino acids. With 5 bases removed from V and 5 bases from J, the gap between germline ends came to 14 bases. CDR1 and CDR2 from the germline V gene are SGHTA and FQGNSA. This CDR3 is CASSHQTGRDTQYF. As DNA, the CDR3 is TGTGCCAGCAGCCACCAAACAGGGCGAGATACGCAGTATTTT.

The V and J genes are TRBV18 and TRBJ1-4; no reliable D call. Germline V gene sequence: CDR1 KGHSH, CDR2 LQKENI. Trimming removed 6 bases from V and 0 bases from J, with 5 bases in between. This CDR3 region has 13 residues. Here the CDR3 DNA reads TGTGCCAGCTCCAGGTCAACTAATGAAAAACTGTTTTTT. Encoded protein: CASSRSTNEKLFF.

This clonotype came up many times. The rearrangement uses TRBV4-1 and TRBJ1-2; the D gene is possibly TRBD1 (5 bases). Germline V CDR1 and CDR2: MGHRA, YSYEKL. Deletions cut 4 bases from V and 4 bases from J, with 19 bases between. The CDR3 is 16 residues long. The CDR3 bases are TGCGCCAGCAGCCCCTCCCGTCAACAGGCGTTCTATGGCTACACCTTC. As protein: CASSPSRQQAFYGYTF.

The rearrangement joins TRBV12-3 or TRBV12-4 to TRBJ2-7; D is unclear. V was cut by 6 bases and J by 2 bases, with 17 bases left in between. The CDR3 has 15 amino acids. The CDR3 sequence: CASSRSRVLTYEQYF. CDR3 nucleotides: TGTGCCAGCAGCCGCTCCCGGGTCCTTACCTACGAGCAGTACTTC.

There are a few counts of this clonotype. The genes are TRBV3-1 and TRBJ2-3; 7 bases align to TRBD1. The CDR3 loop spans 15 amino acids. J gave up 5 bases and V 1 base, and 6 bases lay outside the gene matches. Germline V CDR1 and CDR2: LGHDT, YNNKEL (reference sequence). CDR3 protein: CASSQGTGALDTQYF. In DNA form, the CDR3 reads TGTGCCAGCAGCCAAGGGACAGGAGCGCTAGATACGCAGTATTTT.

This clonotype has just a few counts. The chain carries TRBV3-1 and TRBJ1-2; 7 nucleotides match TRBD1. This CDR3 is built from 13 residues. Losses at the gene ends were 3 bases for V and 5 bases for J; bases not matched to a gene: 3. Germline lookup yields CDR1 LGHDT and CDR2 YNNKEL (reference sequence). The CDR3 here is CASSQTGQYGYTF. DNA of the CDR3: TGTGCCAGCAGCCAGACAGGGCAGTATGGCTACACCTTC.

This clonotype appeared many times. The genes are TRBV24-1 and TRBJ2-5; the D gene is possibly TRBD2 (5 bases). Germline V CDR1 and CDR2: KGHDR, SFDVKD. The CDR3 has 13 residues. V gave up 3 bases and J gave up 7 bases, with 11 bases separating them. The CDR3 nucleotides are TGTGCCACCAGTGATGGAGCGGAAGGGACCCAGTACTTC. Translation gives CATSDGAEGTQYF.

The chain has TRBV9 and TRBJ2-1; the match to TRBD2 covers 9 bases. The CDR3 covers 15 residues. CDR1 and CDR2 (germline): SGDLS, YYNGEE. V lost 6 bases, J lost 0 bases, and 4 bases stayed unmatched. The CDR3 coding sequence is TGTGCCAGCAATGGGCGGGGGGGCTCCTACAATGAGCAGTTCTTC. This gives the protein CASNGRGGSYNEQFF.

In its sample, this clonotype was seen many times. This chain links TRBV10-3 with TRBJ2-4; 9 positions agree with TRBD1. Germline-derived CDR1 and CDR2 are ENHRY and SYGVKD. Unmatched junction bases numbered 6, after V lost 6 bases and J lost 6 bases. The CDR3 is made up of 14 amino acids. CDR3 residues: CAISTTGGGNIQYF. CDR3 DNA sequence: TGTGCCATCAGCACGACAGGGGGGGGAAACATTCAGTACTTC.

This clonotype was seen a few times. CDR3 protein: CASSLVKHRGLYEQYF. The CDR3 DNA follows: TGTGCCAGCAGCTTGGTGAAGCACAGGGGGTTATACGAGCAGTACTTC. The chain uses TRBV11-2 and TRBJ2-7; 8 bases align to TRBD1. Germline loops: CDR1 SGHAT, CDR2 FQNNGV. The junction had 11 bases not matched to a gene; V was cut back by 3 bases and J by 4 bases. The CDR3 is made up of 16 amino acids. Complete variable domain (other parts from reference TRBV11-2 and TRBJ2-7): EAGVAQSPRYKIIEKRQSVAFWCNPISGHATLYWYQQILGQGPKLLIQFQNNGVVDDSQLPKDRFSAERLKGVDSTLKIQPAKLEDSAVYLCASSLVKHRGLYEQYFGPGTRLTVT.

This clonotype has a handful of counts. The chain links TRBV5-1 to TRBJ1-2; the D gene is possibly TRBD1 (5 bases). The V gene lost 3 bases and the J gene lost 3 bases, with 15 bases spanning the gap. The germline gives CDR1 SGHRS, CDR2 YFSETQ. The CDR3 is 15 amino acids. CDR3 amino acids: CASSWGGDGHYGYTF. The CDR3 DNA follows: TGCGCCAGCAGCTGGGGCGGGGACGGGCACTATGGCTACACCTTC. Full variable domain (missing parts from reference TRBV5-1 and TRBJ1-2): KAGVTQTPRYLIKTRGQQVTLSCSPISGHRSVSWYQQTPGQGLQFLFEYFSETQRNKGNFPGRFSGRQFSNSRSEMNVSTLELGDSALYLCASSWGGDGHYGYTFGSGTRLTVV.

Ten or more counts support this clonotype. This chain joins TRBV24-1 and TRBJ2-1; 7 bases fit TRBD1. The CDR3 has 15 amino acids. V was clipped by 3 bases and J by 4 bases; unmatched bases: 5. Germline lookup yields CDR1 KGHDR and CDR2 SFDVKD. CDR3: CATSDPGTAYNEQFF. CDR3 coding DNA: TGTGCCACCAGTGATCCCGGGACAGCTTACAATGAGCAGTTCTTC.

This clonotype was observed a handful of times. The chain is built from TRBV29-1 and TRBJ2-5, with 8 nucleotides matching TRBD1. This CDR3 has 12 amino acids. Germline CDR1 and CDR2: SQVTM and ANQGSEA. V dropped 5 bases and J dropped 4; count of bases not matched to a gene: 3. The CDR3 DNA follows: TGCAGCGTTTCACAGGGGGGAGAGACCCAGTACTTC. It encodes CSVSQGGETQYF.

The table lists this clonotype with many counts. V usage is TRBV25-1 and J usage is TRBJ1-6; D gene unclear. V was cut by 8 bases and J by 5 bases, with 16 bases left in between. CDR1 MGHDK and CDR2 SYGVNS come from the germline V gene. The CDR3 sequence is 15 residues long. CDR3 amino acids: CASRLAAANNSPLHF. DNA for the CDR3: TGTGCCAGCCGCTTGGCGGCAGCTAATAATTCACCCCTCCACTTT.